Below are 10 T cell receptor beta chains sequenced from a single sample in a study of cytomegalovirus exposure and HLA in healthy donors. PCR amplification relied on 60 Vbeta primers (plus 13 Jbeta primers). Generated by immunoSEQ multiplex PCR, the TCRdb table keeps only in-frame clones and is missing some. The sample contains around 150,000 clones, around 65% of which appear only once. The sequencing input was PBMCs. The source of these receptors is a male donor in good health and CMV-seronegative.

The chain uses TRBV6-5 and TRBJ2-2; a possible D gene is TRBD1 (5 bases). Trimming shortened V by 7 bases and J by 4 bases, and 16 bases separated the two germline ends. This CDR3 contains 15 residues. Germline V gene sequence: CDR1 MNHEY, CDR2 SVGAGI. Here the CDR3 reads CASTNSQGITGELFF. The CDR3 DNA reads TGTGCCAGCACCAATTCCCAGGGAATCACCGGGGAGCTGTTTTTT.

This clone was seen only a few times. The chain is built from TRBV5-6 and TRBJ1-2, with no clear D. V gave up 6 bases and J gave up 1 base, with 16 bases separating them. The CDR3 length is 15 residues. The germline CDR1 and CDR2 sequences are SGHDT and YYEEEE. CDR3 in DNA: TGTGCCAGCACCCCGAACTGGTACCTTAACTATGGCTACACCTTC. Translation gives CASTPNWYLNYGYTF.

CDR3 DNA sequence: TGTGCCAGCTCCCTGGACAACAATCAGCCCCAGCATTTT. It specifies CASSLDNNQPQHF. The chain combines TRBV18 with TRBJ1-5; D possibly corresponds to TRBD1 (5 bases). With 6 bases removed from V and 3 bases from J, the gap between germline ends came to 9 bases. The germline CDR1 and CDR2 sequences are KGHSH and LQKENI. This CDR3 comprises 13 residues.

V gene TRBV6-1 combines with J gene TRBJ2-6; possible D gene TRBD2, 5 bases. The CDR3 runs to 11 residues. The ends were cut back, 2 bases at V and 18 bases at J, with 11 bases in the middle. From germline, CDR1 is MNHNS and CDR2 SASEGT. Here the CDR3 DNA reads TGTGCCAGCAGTGAAATAGCGTACCCGACTTTC. This gives the protein CASSEIAYPTF.

The chain couples TRBV10-2 to TRBJ1-4; no reliable D call. V was trimmed by 6 bases and J by 8 bases, leaving 16 bases between them. The germline V gene has CDR1 WSHSY and CDR2 SAAADI. The CDR3 loop spans 14 amino acids. The CDR3 spells CASSRGSPPEKLFF. As DNA, the CDR3 is TGCGCCAGCAGCCGAGGATCTCCTCCGGAAAAACTGTTTTTT.

The rearrangement joins TRBV19 to TRBJ1-6, with D unclear. CDR1 and CDR2 from the germline V gene are LNHDA and SQIVND (reference sequence). The CDR3 has 16 residues. The V gene lost 5 bases and the J gene lost 0 bases, with 11 bases spanning the gap. The CDR3 nucleotides read TGTGCCAGTAGTTTAGTCAGAAGCTCCTATAATTCACCCCTCCACTTT. Translation: CASSLVRSSYNSPLHF.

The V and J genes are TRBV9 and TRBJ2-5; 9 bases are a match to TRBD1. CDR3 length equals 16 residues. Germline V lookup: CDR1 SGDLS, CDR2 YYNGEE. J was trimmed by 5 bases and V by 0 bases; bases with no gene match: 8. The CDR3 region is CASSVGWDRVSETQYF. DNA of the CDR3: TGTGCCAGCAGCGTAGGGTGGGACAGGGTTTCGGAGACCCAGTACTTC.

This clone was observed a few times. An end of the junction does not agree with germline; a read error may underlie this. CDR3 sequence: CSSSLLYVTEEAFF. CDR3 sequence (DNA): TGTTCCAGCAGCTTACTCTATGTGACAGAGGAAGCTTTCTTT. The chain links TRBV7-9 to TRBJ1-1, with D tentatively TRBD1 (5 bases). Per germline, CDR1 SEHNR and CDR2 FQNEAQ (reference sequence). The CDR3 is 14 amino acids.

This clone appeared a few times. The chain couples TRBV6-5 to TRBJ2-1, with TRBD1 as a possible D gene (5 bases). The germline V and J ends were trimmed by 5 bases and 3 bases, with 14 bases remaining between them. Germline V gives CDR1 MNHEY, CDR2 SVGAGI. The CDR3 has 15 residues. The CDR3, as DNA: TGTGCCAGCAGTATACAGGATCCAAACTACAATGAGCAGTTCTTC. Its protein product is CASSIQDPNYNEQFF.

V is TRBV11-3 and J is TRBJ2-1, with 12 bases that match TRBD2. The CDR3 spans 17 residues. V lost 5 bases, J lost 8 bases, and 13 bases stayed unmatched. CDR1 is SGHNT, CDR2 YENEEA, per germline. DNA for the CDR3: TGTGCCAGCAGCCCACCGACTAGCGGGGGTGCTGGGGATGAGCAGTTCTTC. Its protein is CASSPPTSGGAGDEQFF.